The 21 T cell receptor beta chains below come from one sample, sequenced in a study of healthy donors' naive CD4 and CD8 T cells. Starting from around 500 ng of total RNA, TCR libraries were made with linear amplification. Each CDR3 protein gets one entry after TCRdb re-called the reads with MiXCR. The sample lists some 190,000 distinct CDR3 sequences, over 60% seen once, with 2% to 2.5% in the top ten. Sequenced: naive CD4+ and CD8+ T cells sorted from blood, pooled from several donors. These receptors were taken from a pool of human donors in good health; the sample pools cells from several healthy donors.

The chain couples TRBV5-1 to TRBJ2-4; either TRBD1 or TRBD2 may supply D (5 bases each). Germline assignment: CDR1 SGHRS and CDR2 YFSETQ. V lost 4 bases to trimming and J lost 6 bases, with 17 bases between them. CDR3 length equals 15 residues. CDR3 sequence reads: CASSPLPGTLNIQYF. The CDR3 DNA sequence: TGCGCCAGCAGCCCCCTTCCCGGGACCTTAAACATTCAGTACTTC.

The chain joins TRBV19 to TRBJ1-2, with D tentatively TRBD1 (6 bases). Per germline, CDR1 LNHDA and CDR2 SQIVND (reference sequence). The CDR3 is 15 residues long. V was clipped by 5 bases and J by 6 bases, with 19 bases between them. CDR3 sequence: CASSSGEIELDGYTF. CDR3 DNA sequence: TGTGCCAGTAGTTCAGGGGAAATAGAATTGGATGGCTACACCTTC.

This chain joins TRBV19 and TRBJ2-5; D call uncertain. Germline V gives CDR1 LNHDA, CDR2 SQIVND (reference sequence). V gave up 6 bases and J gave up 0 bases, with 11 bases separating them. CDR3 length: 14 amino acids. For the CDR3, the DNA is TGTGCCAGTAGGAAAGAACAGTACCAAGAGACCCAGTACTTC. Translation gives CASRKEQYQETQYF.

The chain links TRBV7-6 to TRBJ2-1; 8 bases fit TRBD1. The V and J ends lost 4 bases and 2 bases, in that order; junction bases with no gene match: 7. The germline V gene has CDR1 SGHVS and CDR2 FNYEAQ. This CDR3 is 16 amino acids long. The DNA of the CDR3 is TGTGCCAGCAGCTCCGGGACAGGCAAGGCCTACAATGAGCAGTTCTTC. This sequence encodes CASSSGTGKAYNEQFF.

The J gene is TRBJ1-2, the V gene TRBV29-1, with a tentative D call TRBD1 (5 bases). The length of the CDR3 is 13 residues. V was clipped by 7 bases and J by 6 bases, with 18 bases between them. Germline assignment: CDR1 SQVTM and CDR2 ANQGSEA. DNA for the CDR3: TGCAGCGGTAATCCTCAGGGTACTCATGGCTACACCTTC. This codes for CSGNPQGTHGYTF.

This clonotype was picked up one time. The chain carries TRBV30 and TRBJ1-5; 9 nucleotides agree with TRBD1. CDR3 size: 16 residues. The germline V gene has CDR1 GTSNPN and CDR2 SVGIG (reference sequence). V shed 3 bases and J 7 bases; nucleotides not matched to a gene: 13. CDR3 region: CAWSSGGTGMGQPQHF. CDR3 nucleotide sequence: TGTGCCTGGAGCTCCGGCGGGACAGGGATGGGGCAGCCCCAGCATTTT.

A few counts support this clonotype. The chain recombines TRBV15 with TRBJ2-7; D uncertain. Germline assignment: CDR1 LNHNV and CDR2 YYDKDF (reference sequence). The CDR3 is 14 amino acids. With 1 base removed from V and 3 bases from J, the gap between germline ends came to 10 bases. The CDR3 region is CATSRASPRYEQYF. Here the CDR3 DNA reads TGTGCCACCAGCAGAGCGAGTCCCCGCTACGAGCAGTACTTC.

This clonotype was seen more than once but under ten times. The genes are TRBV6-6 and TRBJ1-2, with TRBD1 matching 9 bases. J was trimmed by 4 bases and V by 5 bases; bases with no gene match: 8. The CDR3 spans 15 residues. The germline V gene has CDR1 MNHNY and CDR2 SVGAGI (reference sequence). In nucleotides, the CDR3 is TGTGCCAGCAGTGACCCGCAGGACAGGGGCTATGGCTACACCTTC. Amino acids: CASSDPQDRGYGYTF.

This clonotype was seen just once. The chain recombines TRBV6-5 with TRBJ2-7; 7 bases are a match to TRBD1. The CDR3 has 12 amino acids. CDR1 and CDR2 (germline): MNHEY, SVGAGI. Trimming cost V 6 bases and J 8 bases; bases outside gene matches: 7. The CDR3 coding sequence is TGTGCCAGCAGCTTCGACAGGGTCAAGCAGTACTTC. It is translated as CASSFDRVKQYF.

This clonotype was seen more than once but under ten times. The DNA for the CDR3 is TGTGCCAGCACCAGCCTCACGGGCTACAATGAGCAGTTCTTC. Translating gives CASTSLTGYNEQFF. The rearrangement uses TRBV6-5 and TRBJ2-1; D is uncertain. The CDR3 runs 14 residues. Germline V lookup: CDR1 MNHEY, CDR2 SVGAGI. The germline V and J ends were trimmed by 7 bases and 3 bases, with 13 bases remaining between them.

The CDR3: CASSYSLQSYEQYF. CDR3 DNA sequence: TGTGCCAGCAGTTACTCGCTACAGTCCTACGAGCAGTACTTC. This chain connects TRBV6-5 to TRBJ2-7; no definite D call. CDR1 MNHEY and CDR2 SVGAGI come from the germline V gene. The CDR3 sequence is 14 residues long. Trimming stripped 0 bases from V and 1 base from J, with 7 bases between.

This clonotype was picked up one time. The chain carries TRBV6-5 and TRBJ2-7; D is perhaps TRBD1 or TRBD2 (5 bases each). Trimming pared 0 bases from V and 5 bases from J, leaving 14 bases between. Germline V gene lookup returns CDR1 MNHEY and CDR2 SVGAGI. This CDR3 has 15 amino acids. CDR3: CASSYSGTNLHEQYF. The CDR3 DNA follows: TGTGCCAGCAGTTACTCGGGGACCAACCTTCACGAGCAGTACTTC.

This chain links TRBV20-1 with TRBJ2-7; the match to TRBD2 covers 16 bases. Germline values: CDR1 DFQATT, CDR2 SNEGSKA (reference sequence). The CDR3 sequence is 15 residues long. V was clipped by 3 bases and J by 6 bases; unmatched bases: 5. CDR3: CSASAGTSGRVEQYF. The DNA for the CDR3 is TGCAGTGCTAGTGCCGGGACTAGCGGGAGGGTCGAGCAGTACTTC.

This chain connects TRBV5-6 to TRBJ2-1, with D tentatively TRBD2 (6 bases). Germline values: CDR1 SGHDT, CDR2 YYEEEE. The CDR3 extends over 14 amino acids. V was pared by 4 bases and J by 3 bases, with 11 bases between. CDR3: CASSLSGYYNEQFF. In nucleotides, the CDR3 is TGTGCCAGCAGCCTTAGCGGCTACTACAATGAGCAGTTCTTC.

This clonotype was detected a few times. This chain connects TRBV30 to TRBJ2-2; no definite D call. CDR3 length equals 13 residues. In germline, CDR1 is GTSNPN, CDR2 SVGIG (reference sequence). Trimming took off 0 bases at V and 7 bases at J, with 9 bases between the two ends. The chain's CDR3 is CAWSVGVGGELFF. The DNA for the CDR3 is TGTGCCTGGAGTGTGGGTGTCGGCGGGGAGCTGTTTTTT.

V is TRBV27 and J is TRBJ2-7; 14 bases fit TRBD2. The germline gives CDR1 MNHEY, CDR2 SMNVEV (reference sequence). The length of the CDR3 is 14 residues. The ends lost 6 bases at V and 5 bases at J; junction bases unmatched: 3. CDR3 sequence reads: CASRGLAGVHEQYF. The CDR3 DNA is TGTGCCAGCAGGGGACTAGCGGGAGTTCACGAGCAGTACTTC.

The genes are TRBV20-1 and TRBJ1-1, with 7 positions matching TRBD1. After removal of 2 bases from V and 3 bases from J, the junction contained 6 bases not matched to a gene. The CDR3 spans 14 residues. Germline V gene data show CDR1 as DFQATT and CDR2 as SNEGSKA (reference sequence). CDR3 residues: CSARFWQGDTEAFF. The CDR3 bases are TGCAGTGCTAGATTCTGGCAGGGGGACACTGAAGCTTTCTTT.

Comment on this clonotype: Germline is not matched at one junction end, which may reflect a read error. The rearrangement links TRBV7-2 to TRBJ2-7, with D possibly called TRBD1 or TRBD2 (6 bases each). Germline assignment: CDR1 SGHTA and CDR2 FQGNSA. The CDR3 sequence is 15 residues long. The CDR3 nucleotides are TGTGCCAGCAGCTTAGGCAGGGGACTTACCTACAAGCAGTACTTC. This sequence encodes CASSLGRGLTYKQYF.

The V gene is TRBV4-3, the J gene TRBJ1-1; 7 bases match TRBD1. V lost 3 bases, J lost 6 bases, and 7 bases stayed unmatched. From germline, CDR1 is LGHNA and CDR2 YSLEER. This CDR3 has 14 amino acids. The CDR3 coding sequence is TGCGCCAGCAGCCACGCTAACAGGGGCCCTGAAGCTTTCTTT. Translation: CASSHANRGPEAFF.

The chain employs TRBV27 and TRBJ2-3, with 8 bases identical to TRBD1. Looked up from germline, CDR1 is MNHEY and CDR2 is SMNVEV (reference sequence). This CDR3 contains 13 residues. The V and J ends lost 2 bases and 7 bases, in that order; junction bases with no gene match: 2. The CDR3 reads CASSLQGAHTQYF. DNA of the CDR3: TGTGCCAGCAGTTTACAGGGGGCACATACGCAGTATTTT.

The CDR3 nucleotides are TGTGCCAGCAGCCCGGGACTCCCCCTCGGTGGCTACACCTTC. Translating gives CASSPGLPLGGYTF. This chain links TRBV7-8 with TRBJ1-2; maybe TRBD1 (5 bases). Between the trimmed V and J ends, which lost 5 bases and 7 bases, there was a span of 17 bases. CDR1 and CDR2 from the germline V gene are SGHVS and FQNEAQ. This CDR3 is 14 amino acids long.